The 3 T cell receptor beta chains below were found in one sample sequenced in a study of Graves' ophthalmopathy and Graves' hyperthyroidism. As the template, RNA transcripts were used to amplify TCR beta CDR3 regions. The authors performed first-round RT-PCR with HTBI primers and then a second-round multiplex PCR. TCRdb re-derived calls from the multiplex PCR reads in MiXCR, one entry per CDR3 protein. The table includes fewer than 70,000 distinct CDR3 sequences, about half detected once. The material sequenced was peripheral blood. The receptors were gathered from an adult woman with Graves' ophthalmopathy.

The rearrangement links TRBV25-1 to TRBJ2-7; the match to TRBD1 covers 9 bases. Germline V gene data show CDR1 as MGHDK and CDR2 as SYGVNS. The CDR3 extends over 12 amino acids. For the CDR3, the DNA is TGTGCTAGAGATTCGGGACAGGGCGAGCAGTACTTC. It translates to CARDSGQGEQYF.

The chain employs TRBV6-5 and TRBJ2-5; maybe TRBD2 (6 bases). Germline V gene data show CDR1 as MNHEY and CDR2 as SVGAGI. CDR3 size: 14 residues. V lost 7 bases and J lost 5, with 17 bases in between. The CDR3 region is CASKLAPARETQYF. CDR3 in DNA: TGTGCCAGCAAACTAGCTCCGGCGAGGGAGACCCAGTACTTC.

The J gene is TRBJ2-1, the V gene TRBV20-1, with a possible D match to TRBD1 (6 bases). V was clipped by 5 bases and J by 0 bases, with 17 bases between them. CDR1 DFQATT and CDR2 SNEGSKA come from the germline V gene (reference sequence). This CDR3 region has 16 residues. As DNA, the CDR3 is TGCAGTGCTTCCCGGGATAGGGGGTTCTCCTACAATGAGCAGTTCTTC. As protein: CSASRDRGFSYNEQFF.